This T cell receptor (beta chain) was identified during a study of cytomegalovirus exposure and HLA in healthy donors. Study in general: Under 90% of 398 genotyped donors fell in the Caucasian-associated ancestry cluster.

This clone was seen once. PCR amplification relied on 60 Vbeta primers (plus 13 Jbeta primers). TCRdb keeps only in-frame clones here, not all; method: immunoSEQ multiplex PCR. Counted here are 170,000 or so clones, approximately 84% occurring once; the ten biggest clones make up roughly 5%. The V end lost 4 bases, the J end lost 4 bases, and 12 bases lay between the germline ends. Germline values: CDR1 SGHRS, CDR2 YFSETQ. This CDR3 is 13 amino acids long. The source of this sequence is a man younger than 35 in good health and CMV-seronegative. The chain recombines TRBV5-1 with TRBJ2-7; D unclear. Sequencing used PBMCs. CDR3 loop: CASSPEALYEQYF. CDR3 sequence (DNA): TGCGCCAGCAGCCCTGAGGCTCTTTACGAGCAGTACTTC.